There are a few counts of the clone carrying this T cell receptor (beta chain). This entry comes from a study of blood T cell repertoires in COVID-19. At the level of the study: From the United States, Italy and Spain came samples of acute and convalescent COVID-19. From T cells, B-cell-depleted T cells, or PBMCs came the material, which was cDNA or gDNA.

The authors' processing: Reference gene primer amplification in the assay estimated nucleated cell counts. Profiling relied on immunoSEQ multiplex PCR, and the TCRdb table lists in-frame clones only, not all of them. V and J calls and clone size are copied from that table; D and trimming were computed from the DNA. The table records some 130,000 clones, more than 70% of them present only once. Losses at the gene ends were 0 bases for V and 1 base for J; bases not matched to a gene: 6. Germline lookup yields CDR1 GTSNPN and CDR2 SVGIG (reference sequence). The CDR3 loop spans 16 amino acids. Sequenced: peripheral blood. This chain joins TRBV30 and TRBJ2-1, with TRBD2 matching 7 bases. The clonotype was recovered from a man aged 60-69 years with acute or convalescent COVID-19. CDR3 coding DNA: TGTGCCTGGAGTGTAGGGGCGGGGGAATCCTACAATGAGCAGTTCTTC. Translated, it gives CAWSVGAGESYNEQFF.